The 22 T cell receptor beta chains reported below all come from one sample, sequenced in a study of blood T cells in healthy people across ages. Primed by a sample-barcoded 5' primer and a J-beta primer mix, a second PCR proceeded for about 7 to 11 cycles. TCRdb re-called the 5' RACE reads through MiXCR, storing one row per CDR3 protein. The repertoire holds about 1,500,000 distinct CDR3 sequences, with approximately 28% as singletons. Sequencing was performed on blood. Every receptor here comes from a woman in her 30s in good health.

The V gene is TRBV29-1, the J gene TRBJ2-2, with 8 bases identical to TRBD1. This CDR3 spans 16 amino acids. The trim removed 2 bases at V and 4 bases at J, leaving 9 bases unmatched. The germline V gene encodes CDR1 SQVTM and CDR2 ANQGSEA. The CDR3 region has the DNA TGCAGCGTTGAACTCCCCGGACAGGGTTTCACCGGGGAGCTGTTTTTT. Encoded protein: CSVELPGQGFTGELFF.

On this clonotype: A single base separates this from a much larger clone, so it may be a read error. V usage is TRBV29-1 and J usage is TRBJ1-5, with D uncertain. V was cut by 7 bases and J by 2 bases, with 9 bases left in between. Germline V gene sequence: CDR1 SQVTM, CDR2 ANQGSEA. The CDR3 is 12 residues long. The CDR3 sequence is CSGAEGNQPQHF. DNA of the CDR3: TGCAGCGGCGCGGAAGGCAATCAGCCCCAGCATTTT.

The genes are TRBV7-9 and TRBJ1-1; 8 bases are a match to TRBD1. Trimming removed 4 bases from V and 6 bases from J; junction bases left unmatched: 4. The CDR3 totals 13 residues. From germline, CDR1 is SEHNR and CDR2 FQNEAQ (reference sequence). CDR3 sequence (DNA): TGTGCCAGCAGCTGGACGGACAGGGCTGAAGCTTTCTTT. Protein: CASSWTDRAEAFF.

Details on this clonotype: Given the absence of the conserved phenylalanine or tryptophan at the CDR3 end, a read error is likely. The chain carries TRBV13 and TRBJ2-1, with D unresolved. V gave up 5 bases and J gave up 10 bases, with 12 bases separating them. Per the germline V gene, CDR1 is PRHDT and CDR2 is FYEKMQ (reference sequence). CDR3 length: 12 amino acids. The CDR3 loop is CASSPSLGEQFV. The CDR3 DNA is TGTGCCAGCAGCCCCTCCCTGGGCGAGCAGTTCGTC.

In its sample, this clonotype was seen many times. The chain couples TRBV12-3 or TRBV12-4 to TRBJ2-3, with D hard to call. V shed 1 base and J shed 8 bases, with 16 bases lying between them. The CDR3 covers 15 residues. The CDR3 DNA follows: TGTGCCAGCAGTTTAGTTTTCCCGGTCGACGTTACGCAGTATTTT. As protein: CASSLVFPVDVTQYF.

CDR3 DNA: TGTGCCAGCAGTTATGGGCCGTCAAAAGAGACCCAGTACTTC. Residues: CASSYGPSKETQYF. The gene calls are TRBV6-6 and TRBJ2-5; D remains unclear. The CDR3 sequence is 14 residues long. CDR1 MNHNY and CDR2 SVGAGI come from the germline V gene (reference sequence). V was clipped by 3 bases and J by 3 bases, with 11 bases between them.

V usage is TRBV24-1 and J usage is TRBJ2-1; D is perhaps TRBD1 (6 bases). Per germline, CDR1 KGHDR and CDR2 SFDVKD. CDR3 length equals 16 residues. V was pared by 3 bases and J by 5 bases, with 16 bases between. The CDR3 bases are TGTGCCACCAGTGATCCCAGACAGGCTACCAACAATGAGCAGTTCTTC. Translation: CATSDPRQATNNEQFF.

The rearrangement joins TRBV7-2 to TRBJ2-1, with TRBD2 identical over 10 bases. The V gene end was trimmed by 5 bases and the J gene end by 8 bases; junction bases not matched to a gene: 9. The CDR3 has 15 amino acids. CDR1 and CDR2 from the germline V gene are SGHTA and FQGNSA. The CDR3 DNA follows: TGTGCCAGCAGCCACGGTGGGCTAGCGGGAGATGAGCAGTTCTTC. Its translation is CASSHGGLAGDEQFF. The full variable domain, completed using reference TRBV7-2 and TRBJ2-1, is GAGVSQSPSNKVTEKGKDVELRCDPISGHTALYWYRQSLGQGLEFLIYFQGNSAPDKSGLPSDRFSAERTGGSVSTLTIQRTQQEDSAVYLCASSHGGLAGDEQFFGPGTRLTVL.

This clonotype was observed a handful of times. The chain joins TRBV12-3 or TRBV12-4 to TRBJ1-2; 11 bases line up with TRBD1. With V trimmed by 5 bases and J by 4 bases, 9 bases remained unmatched. This CDR3 has 16 residues. CDR3 amino acids: CASSTSGTGGGYGYTF. The CDR3 bases are TGTGCCAGCAGTACTTCTGGGACAGGGGGAGGCTATGGCTACACCTTC.

The rearrangement links TRBV4-1 to TRBJ1-5; D not resolved. Germline assignment: CDR1 MGHRA and CDR2 YSYEKL. The length of the CDR3 is 15 residues. With 3 bases removed from V and 1 base from J, the gap between germline ends came to 10 bases. The chain's CDR3 is CASSQYGRSNQPQHF. The CDR3 DNA reads TGCGCCAGCAGCCAGTACGGACGGAGCAATCAGCCCCAGCATTTT.

The J gene is TRBJ2-1, the V gene TRBV7-7; D may be TRBD1 or TRBD2 (6 bases each). The length of the CDR3 is 17 residues. Between the trimmed V and J ends, which lost 1 base and 3 bases, there was a span of 16 bases. Looked up from germline, CDR1 is SSHAT and CDR2 is FNYEAQ (reference sequence). Here the CDR3 DNA reads TGTGCCAGCAGCTTAGGAGTGGGGGGCGCAATCTACAATGAGCAGTTCTTC. It specifies CASSLGVGGAIYNEQFF.

This clonotype was recorded many times. The chain couples TRBV18 to TRBJ2-3; D uncertain. V was cut by 0 bases and J by 0 bases, with 7 bases left in between. The CDR3 is 15 residues long. Germline values: CDR1 KGHSH, CDR2 LQKENI. CDR3: CASSPPSRSTDTQYF. The CDR3 region has the DNA TGTGCCAGCTCACCACCTAGCCGAAGCACAGATACGCAGTATTTT.

This rearrangement joins TRBV20-1 to TRBJ2-3; D perhaps matches TRBD2 (5 bases). The CDR3 runs 15 residues. Trimming removed 1 base from V and 0 bases from J, with 11 bases in between. Germline V gene data show CDR1 as DFQATT and CDR2 as SNEGSKA (reference sequence). CDR3: CSARGIRRSTDTQYF. The DNA of the CDR3 is TGCAGTGCTAGAGGGATCAGGAGGAGCACAGATACGCAGTATTTT.

The chain carries TRBV21-1 and TRBJ1-1. TRBV21-1 is noted as a pseudogene. The CDR3 consists of 13 residues. The CDR3 is CASTDGSSTEAFF. CDR3 in DNA: TGTGCCAGCACCGATGGGTCGTCCACTGAAGCTTTCTTT.

The rearrangement joins TRBV12-3 or TRBV12-4 to TRBJ2-5, with D possibly being TRBD1 or TRBD2 (5 bases each). The CDR3 covers 14 residues. The V gene lost 7 bases and the J gene lost 5 bases, with 17 bases spanning the gap. CDR3 sequence (DNA): TGTGCCAGCACTCGATCGGGACCCAGGGAGACCCAGTACTTC. Its protein is CASTRSGPRETQYF.

This rearrangement joins TRBV7-2 to TRBJ2-1, with D tentatively TRBD2 (6 bases). The length of the CDR3 is 16 residues. Trimming removed 1 base from V and 8 bases from J, with 18 bases in between. Per germline, CDR1 SGHTA and CDR2 FQGNSA. CDR3 in DNA: TGTGCCAGCAGCTTAGGGTTCGGGGGAGTACCCGATGAGCAGTTCTTC. Its translation: CASSLGFGGVPDEQFF.

V is TRBV10-3 and J is TRBJ1-6; tentative D call: TRBD1 (6 bases). The CDR3 is 14 residues long. Trimming removed 4 bases at V and 5 bases at J, with 9 bases between. Germline V gene sequence: CDR1 ENHRY, CDR2 SYGVKD. CDR3 residues: CAISGRTDNSPLHF. The CDR3 DNA sequence: TGTGCCATCAGTGGCCGGACAGATAATTCACCCCTCCACTTT.

This clonotype was found a few times. The V and J genes are TRBV7-2 and TRBJ1-5, with D maybe TRBD1 (5 bases). The CDR3 is 13 residues long. Per germline, CDR1 SGHTA and CDR2 FQGNSA. V lost 3 bases to trimming and J lost 10 bases, with 13 bases between them. The CDR3 reads CASSLGGRSPQHF. The CDR3 nucleotides are TGTGCCAGCAGCTTGGGGGGACGGAGCCCCCAGCATTTT.

In regard to this clonotype: This may stem from a read error, because a much larger clone lies one nucleotide away. This chain connects TRBV5-1 to TRBJ2-6; perhaps TRBD1 as D (6 bases). This CDR3 comprises 16 residues. Germline loops: CDR1 SGHRS, CDR2 YFSETQ. The CDR3 DNA is TGCGCCAGCAGCTTGGATGGGGGCTCTGGGGCCAACGTCCGGACTTTC. Residues: CASSLDGGSGANVRTF.

This clonotype was detected ten times or more. CDR3: CASSQSPGQSTTQYF. In nucleotides, the CDR3 is TGCGCCAGCAGCCAAAGCCCGGGACAGTCAACGACCCAGTACTTC. This chain connects TRBV4-1 to TRBJ2-5; 7 nucleotides line up with TRBD1. The CDR3 contains 15 residues. V was pared by 2 bases and J by 7 bases, with 10 bases of the junction left unmatched. Germline V gives CDR1 MGHRA, CDR2 YSYEKL.

The CDR3 DNA sequence: TGTGCCAGCAGCCAATGGGGCCCGGACGGGCAGTTCTTC. Translated: CASSQWGPDGQFF. V is TRBV14 and J is TRBJ2-1; the D gene is possibly TRBD1 (5 bases). The germline CDR1 and CDR2 sequences are SGHDN and FVKESK. The V end was cut by 2 bases, the J end by 12 bases, with 14 bases between. The CDR3 is 13 residues long.

This clonotype was seen more than once but under ten times. The rearrangement joins TRBV6-1 to TRBJ2-7; 8 positions match TRBD2. In germline, CDR1 is MNHNS, CDR2 SASEGT. Germline trimming cut 6 bases from V and 7 bases from J; bases unmatched to any gene: 20. There are 17 residues in the CDR3. CDR3 in amino acids: CASSPLGAGVTAREQYF. The CDR3 DNA reads as TGTGCCAGCAGCCCCCTGGGAGCGGGAGTTACGGCCCGAGAGCAGTACTTC.